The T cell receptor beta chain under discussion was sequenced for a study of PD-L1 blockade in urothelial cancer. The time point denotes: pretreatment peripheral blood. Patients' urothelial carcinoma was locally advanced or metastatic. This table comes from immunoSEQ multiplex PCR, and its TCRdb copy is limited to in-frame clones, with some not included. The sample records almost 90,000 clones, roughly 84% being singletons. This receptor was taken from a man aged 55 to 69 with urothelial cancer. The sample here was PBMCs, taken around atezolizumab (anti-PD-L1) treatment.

Here the CDR3 reads CAWSGQKTYEQYF. The CDR3 DNA sequence: TGTGCCTGGAGTGGACAGAAGACTTACGAGCAGTACTTC. The chain employs TRBV30 and TRBJ2-7; D might be TRBD1 (5 bases). Germline CDR1 and CDR2: GTSNPN and SVGIG (reference sequence). This CDR3 has 13 residues. V lost 1 base and J 4 bases, leaving 11 bases between the germline ends.